Each of the 8 T cell receptor beta chains below was sequenced from the same sample in a study of T cell clusters in autoimmune cytopenias. TRB was amplified from around 250 ng of peripheral blood genomic DNA per sample. Multiplex touch-down PCR amplified TRB using TRB-A and TRB-B pools in one tube. TCRdb re-called the multiplex PCR reads; every CDR3 protein appears as one record, without DNA. The sample includes around 4,000 distinct CDR3 sequences. What was sequenced was peripheral blood. The receptors originated from a human donor with an autoimmune cytopenia or autoimmune hepatitis (not recorded which).

The rearrangement uses TRBV6-2 or TRBV6-3 and TRBJ1-1. Germline CDR1 is MNHEY and CDR2 is SVGEGT. The CDR3 runs to 15 residues. CDR3 loop: CASSQNAGRNTEAFF.

The genes are TRBV27 and TRBJ1-6; TCRdb's D gene call, TRBD1, goes unchecked for lack of DNA. The germline CDR1 and CDR2 sequences are MNHEY and SMNVEV (reference sequence). The CDR3 has 14 amino acids. The CDR3 spells CASSPDRTGRPLHF.

Measured by frequency, this clonotype is medium-sized. The rearrangement joins TRBV29-1 to TRBJ2-3; TCRdb calls TRBD1, which cannot be checked without DNA. Germline loops: CDR1 SQVTM, CDR2 ANQGSEA. The CDR3 loop spans 13 amino acids. The CDR3 reads CSGGQGDGDTQYF.

The genes are TRBV6-4 and TRBJ1-5; TCRdb lists TRBD1, though no DNA is available to test this call. CDR1 and CDR2 (germline): MRHNA, SNTAGT. The CDR3 is 14 residues long. CDR3 in amino acids: CASSEAGGNQPQHF.

The V gene is TRBV5-1, the J gene TRBJ2-2; the TCRdb D gene call, TRBD1, has no DNA to confirm it. Germline lookup yields CDR1 SGHRS and CDR2 YFSETQ. The CDR3 is made up of 15 amino acids. CDR3 amino acids: CASSWSRGDTGELFF.

Its frequency marks this clonotype as large. The chain's CDR3 is CSVERQGAGTDTQYF. V is TRBV29-1 and J is TRBJ2-3; the D call of TRBD1 rests on TCRdb alone, since no DNA is present to check it. This CDR3 spans 15 amino acids. Germline lookup yields CDR1 SQVTM and CDR2 ANQGSEA.

The chain employs TRBV29-1 and TRBJ2-7; TCRdb gives TRBD1 as the D gene, but with no DNA this cannot be confirmed. The CDR3 is 13 amino acids. Germline CDR1 reads SQVTM; CDR2 reads ANQGSEA. CDR3 in amino acids: CSVARGGGYEQYF.

The chain carries TRBV19 and TRBJ1-2; TCRdb's assignment of TRBD1 cannot be checked, as there is no DNA. The CDR3 covers 15 residues. CDR1 is LNHDA and CDR2 is SQIVND in the germline V gene (reference sequence). CDR3 residues: CASSTSGTGGPGYTF.